This T cell receptor beta chain was retrieved from a study of cytomegalovirus exposure and HLA in healthy donors. Study results and limitations: Rare sequences made up most TCRs, while some public TCRs were found in many donors. After further analysis at a later stage, roughly 16,000 TCR beta sequences were associated with HLA alleles at 0.05 false discovery rate.

CDR3 length: 16 amino acids. Trimming took 5 bases from V and 5 from J; bases not matched to a gene: 5. The germline CDR1 and CDR2 sequences are SGHVS and FNYEAQ. This PCR relied on a set of 60 Vbeta primers and 13 Jbeta primers. Sequenced by immunoSEQ multiplex PCR; TCRdb stores in-frame clones only, minus some. Among roughly 150,000 clones listed, 85% were seen once. As concerns this clone: Its antigen is undetermined.

Input material: PBMCs. This clonotype was sampled from a boy between 2 and 10 years old in good health and CMV-seronegative. The chain combines TRBV7-6 with TRBJ2-2; TRBD2 matches at 13 bases. The CDR3 coding sequence is TGTGCCAGCAGCCCCGGACTAGCGGGAGCTACCGGGGAGCTGTTTTTT. Residues: CASSPGLAGATGELFF.